The table lists the clone carrying this T cell receptor (beta chain) with a few counts. What it binds is unknown. 5'RACE with constant-segment primers built TCRalpha and TCRbeta cDNA libraries with UMIs. TCRdb ran MiXCR on the 5' RACE reads and lists one entry per CDR3 protein. The repertoire holds fewer than 350,000 distinct CDR3 sequences, with more than 15% as singletons. Trimming stripped 0 bases from V and 7 bases from J, with 9 bases between. The CDR3 is 14 amino acids. Germline CDR1 and CDR2: MGHRA and YSYEKL. The data were taken from a study of T-cell memory formation after mild COVID-19. Turning to the study itself: Each donor largely had its own TCR clusters. Study-wide results and caveats: A second wave expanding day 15 to 37 was CD4+-biased; contracting clones were balanced. Cross-reactive memory apparently joined, as some responding clones appeared in pre-infection memory.

This clonotype originated in a man between 18 and 29 years old who had mild COVID-19 (a few samples of this study predate the infection). Cell type and time point are not known. The chain uses TRBV4-1 and TRBJ2-2, with D perhaps TRBD1 (5 bases). The sequenced material came from PBMCs or a T cell subset sorted from them (not recorded which). The CDR3: CASSQESGLGELFF. CDR3 sequence (DNA): TGCGCCAGCAGCCAAGAATCAGGGCTCGGGGAGCTGTTTTTT.